The source of this T cell receptor (beta chain) is a study of CD8 T cells in Susac syndrome. Across the study: Patients with Susac syndrome who were sequenced included more than five with active disease and eight or nine in remission.

RNA in amounts of roughly 0.5 to 1 ug was reverse transcribed with random hexamers. The immunoSEQ assay covered 54 Vbeta and 13 Jbeta segments for CDR3. TCRdb reprocessed the immunoSEQ multiplex PCR reads with MiXCR, giving one entry per CDR3 protein. The sample carries about 240,000 distinct CDR3 sequences, about 95% recorded once. CD8+ and CD4+ T cells taken from blood had their TCR beta sequenced. The V gene lost 5 bases and the J gene lost 5 bases, with 22 bases spanning the gap. The CDR3 has 17 residues. CDR1 SEHNR and CDR2 FQNEAQ come from the germline V gene (reference sequence). This clonotype originated in a human donor with Susac syndrome. Material for sequencing was CD4+ T cells from PBMCs. This chain links TRBV7-9 with TRBJ2-1; D ambiguous. CDR3 sequence: CASSRFRERQINNEQFF. CDR3 sequence (DNA): TGTGCCAGCAGCCGCTTCCGAGAGCGCCAAATAAACAATGAGCAGTTCTTC.